These 5 T cell receptor beta chains were all obtained from the same sample, sequenced in a study of blood T cell repertoires in COVID-19. TCRdb keeps only in-frame clones here, not all; method: immunoSEQ multiplex PCR. The profile shows 90,000 to 130,000 clones, around 86% of them singletons. Sequences were obtained from peripheral blood. These receptors were taken from a man between 65 and 85 years old with acute or convalescent COVID-19.

The chain carries TRBV7-2 and TRBJ2-4; 9 bases are shared with TRBD2. Germline V gene data show CDR1 as SGHTA and CDR2 as FQGNSA. With 5 bases clipped from V and 4 bases from J, the junction kept 3 bases outside the gene matches. This CDR3 comprises 14 residues. The CDR3 DNA reads TGTGCCAGCAGCCAGACTAGCGGTAAAAACATTCAGTACTTC. It codes for CASSQTSGKNIQYF.

The chain has TRBV2 and TRBJ1-2, with TRBD1 matching 9 bases. V trimming: 4 bases; J trimming: 3 bases; junction bases outside the gene matches: 6. The germline V gene encodes CDR1 SNHLY and CDR2 FYNNEI. The CDR3 has 15 amino acids. The CDR3 coding sequence is TGTGCCAGCAGTGCCAGACAGGGGGGAGACTATGGCTACACCTTC. Translation gives CASSARQGGDYGYTF.

The rearrangement links TRBV10-3 to TRBJ2-7; D gene unclear. The germline V gene encodes CDR1 ENHRY and CDR2 SYGVKD. The CDR3 covers 11 residues. V was shortened by 8 bases and J by 4 bases, with 9 bases between the two germline ends. The DNA for the CDR3 is TGTGCCATCGGTCAGGTTTACGAGCAGTACTTC. It translates to CAIGQVYEQYF.

The rearrangement uses TRBV5-1 and TRBJ1-2, with a possible D match to TRBD1 (5 bases). Germline CDR1 and CDR2: SGHRS and YFSETQ. The V end was cut by 4 bases, the J end by 8 bases, with 15 bases between. The CDR3 is 13 residues long. The DNA of the CDR3 is TGCGCCAGCAGCCCTCGGGGGGTAGGCGGCTACACCTTC. This codes for CASSPRGVGGYTF.

J is TRBJ1-1 and V is TRBV9; D ambiguous. Per germline, CDR1 SGDLS and CDR2 YYNGEE. V lost 0 bases to trimming and J lost 3 bases, with 12 bases between them. CDR3 size: 15 residues. The DNA for the CDR3 is TGTGCCAGCAGCGTAGGGGGAGGGAAGGACACTGAAGCTTTCTTT. Translating gives CASSVGGGKDTEAFF. The variable domain in full, with the rest retrieved from reference TRBV9 and TRBJ1-1, is DSGVTQTPKHLITATGQRVTLRCSPRSGDLSVYWYQQSLDQGLQFLIQYYNGEERAKGNILERFSAQQFPDLHSELNLSSLELGDSALYFCASSVGGGKDTEAFFGQGTRLTVV.